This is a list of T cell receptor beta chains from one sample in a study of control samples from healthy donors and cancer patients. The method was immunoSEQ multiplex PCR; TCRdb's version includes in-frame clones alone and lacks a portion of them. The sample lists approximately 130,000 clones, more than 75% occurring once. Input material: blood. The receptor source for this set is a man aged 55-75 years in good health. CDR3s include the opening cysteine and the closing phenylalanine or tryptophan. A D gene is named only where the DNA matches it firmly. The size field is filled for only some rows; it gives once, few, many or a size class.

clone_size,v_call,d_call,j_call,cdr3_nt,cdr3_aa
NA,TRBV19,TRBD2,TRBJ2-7,TGTGCCAGTAGTTCGGGGGGGCTAACCGAGCAGTACTTC,CASSSGGLTEQYF
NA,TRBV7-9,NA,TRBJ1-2,TGTGCCAGCAGCTTACTTGACCGGTCCTATGGCTACACCTTC,CASSLLDRSYGYTF
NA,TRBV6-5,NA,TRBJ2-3,TGTGCCAGCAGAAGACCGGGGTCTAGCACAGATACGCAGTATTTT,CASRRPGSSTDTQYF
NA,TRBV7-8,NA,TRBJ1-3,TGTGCCAGCAGCTTAGCAGAGTTAAGGCGATCTGGAAACACCATATATTTT,CASSLAELRRSGNTIYF
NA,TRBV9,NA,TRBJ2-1,TGTGCCAGCAGCGAGGGGGGGGACCCCTACAATGAGCAGTTCTTC,CASSEGGDPYNEQFF
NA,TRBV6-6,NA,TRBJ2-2,TGTGCCAGCAGGTACAGGATCCAGGACACCGGGGAGCTGTTTTTT,CASRYRIQDTGELFF
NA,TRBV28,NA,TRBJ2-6,TGTGCCAGTGGTTACTCTGGGGCCAACGTCCTGACTTTC,CASGYSGANVLTF
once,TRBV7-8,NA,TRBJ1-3,TGTGCCAGCAGCTTAGGGGTGCTCGGGACGGCTCTTATGGGAAACACCATATATTTT,CASSLGVLGTALMGNTIYF
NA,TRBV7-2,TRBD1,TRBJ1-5,TGTGCCAGCAGCCCAACCGGGACAGGGGGCGGCAATCAGCCCCAGCATTTT,CASSPTGTGGGNQPQHF
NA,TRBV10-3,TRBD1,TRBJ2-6,TGTGCCATCAGTGGGGGGGACAGGGCCCGCTCTGGGGCCAACGTCCTGACTTTC,CAISGGDRARSGANVLTF
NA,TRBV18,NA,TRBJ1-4,TGTGCCAGCTCACGCCAGGGGTCTAATGAAAAACTGTTTTTT,CASSRQGSNEKLFF
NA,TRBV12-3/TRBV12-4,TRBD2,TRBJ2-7,TGTGCCAGCAGTCTCAGGGAGGGGAACGAGCAGTACTTC,CASSLREGNEQYF
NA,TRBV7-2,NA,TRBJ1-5,TGTGCCAGCACCATAAATCCCAATCAGCCCCAGCATTTT,CASTINPNQPQHF
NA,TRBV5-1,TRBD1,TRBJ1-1,TGCGCCAGCAGCCCGGGACAGGGGGCGCGGGAAACTGAAGCTTTCTTT,CASSPGQGARETEAFF
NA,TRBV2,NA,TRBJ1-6,TGTGCCAGCAGGGCCGTTAGTAGAGGTTCACCCCTCCACTTT,CASRAVSRGSPLHF
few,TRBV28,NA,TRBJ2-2,TGTGCCAGCAGTCAGGACACCGGGGAGCTGTTTTTT,CASSQDTGELFF
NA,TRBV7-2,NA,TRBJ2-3,TGTGCCAGCAGCTCCAATGGACTCCCCTCAGATACGCAGTATTTT,CASSSNGLPSDTQYF
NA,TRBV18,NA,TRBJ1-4,TGTGCCAGCTCACCACCGCAACAGTCCAATGAAAAACTGTTTTTT,CASSPPQQSNEKLFF
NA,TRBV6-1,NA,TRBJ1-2,TGTGCCAGCAGTGAATCAATCAATGGCTACACCTTC,CASSESINGYTF
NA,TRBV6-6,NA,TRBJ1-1,TGTGCCAGCAGTTACCGCGACAGAGGGGCTGAAGCTTTCTTT,CASSYRDRGAEAFF
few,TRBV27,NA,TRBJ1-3,TGTGCCAGCAGTCGCCTCTCTGGAAACACCATATATTTT,CASSRLSGNTIYF
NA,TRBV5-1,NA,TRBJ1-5,TGCGCCAGCAGCTTGGAGGCAGCACCAGATCAGCCCCAGCATTTT,CASSLEAAPDQPQHF
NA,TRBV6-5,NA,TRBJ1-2,TGTGCCAGCCGGTGGAGTTTGGATGGCTACACCTTC,CASRWSLDGYTF
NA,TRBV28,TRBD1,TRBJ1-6,TGTGCCAGCAGTTCCCCAGGGGGAAATAATTCACCCCTCCACTTT,CASSSPGGNNSPLHF
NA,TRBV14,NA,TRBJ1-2,TGTGCCAGCAGCCTAGCCGGGATCCCACGTCGCTATGGCTACACCTTC,CASSLAGIPRRYGYTF
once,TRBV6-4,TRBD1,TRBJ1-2,TGTGCCAGCAGCGCGGACAGGGGTTATGGCTACACCTTC,CASSADRGYGYTF
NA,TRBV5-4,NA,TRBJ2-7,TGTGCCAGCAGCCGCGGTCCCTACGAGCAGTACTTC,CASSRGPYEQYF
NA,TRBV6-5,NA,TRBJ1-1,TGTGCCAGCATGAGACACCTGAACACTGAAGCTTTCTTT,CASMRHLNTEAFF
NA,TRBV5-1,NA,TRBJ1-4,TGCGCCAGCAGCTCCAGCGAACAAGGGACTAATGAAAAACTGTTTTTT,CASSSSEQGTNEKLFF
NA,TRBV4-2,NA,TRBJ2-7,TGTGCCAGCAGCCAAGCCCTAGACAGAGACGAGCAGTACTTC,CASSQALDRDEQYF
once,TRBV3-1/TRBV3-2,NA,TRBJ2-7,TGTGCCAGCAGCCACCCCGGGGGAAGCGTTCCATACTACTTC,CASSHPGGSVPYYF
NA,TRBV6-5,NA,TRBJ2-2,TGTGCCAGCAGTAGGGGACTGAGGAACACCGGGGAGCTGTTTTTT,CASSRGLRNTGELFF
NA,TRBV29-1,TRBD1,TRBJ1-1,TGCAGCGCAGAGACAGGGGTGGACACTGAAGCTTTCTTT,CSAETGVDTEAFF
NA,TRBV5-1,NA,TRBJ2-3,TGCGCCAGCAGCCCTAGCACAGATACGCAGTATTTT,CASSPSTDTQYF
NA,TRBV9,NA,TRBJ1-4,TGTGCCAGCAGCGTAGACTCGGGGGCTAATGAAAAACTGTTTTTT,CASSVDSGANEKLFF
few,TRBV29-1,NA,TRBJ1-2,TGCAGCGGTGGAGATAACTATGGCTACACCTTC,CSGGDNYGYTF
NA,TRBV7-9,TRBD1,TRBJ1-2,TGTGCCAGCAGCTTGGGGACAGGGGGCGGCTACACCTTC,CASSLGTGGGYTF